These T cell receptor beta chains were read from a single sample in a study of T cell changes during pregnancy in multiple sclerosis. Sequencing used immunoSEQ multiplex PCR; TCRdb keeps in-frame clones, though not all of them. Of roughly 75,000 clones detected, approximately 92% appear once; the ten largest clones hold less than 2%. Sequenced here: peripheral blood, sampled in the third trimester of pregnancy. The receptors originated from a female donor in good health, enrolled as a control in a pregnancy study. The CDR3 runs from the conserved cysteine through the conserved F or W. D genes are given only for firm matches. The size of a clone is reported for some rows only, either as once, few or many, or as a class for expanded clones.

v_call	d_call	j_call	clone_size	cdr3_nt	cdr3_aa
TRBV13	NA	TRBJ2-2	NA	TGTGCCAGCAGACGCGGACTCCCGAACACCGGGGAGCTGTTTTTT	CASRRGLPNTGELFF
TRBV2	TRBD2	TRBJ2-7	NA	TGTGCCAGCACTGTCACTAGCGGGAGTTTCTACGAGCAGTACTTC	CASTVTSGSFYEQYF
TRBV28	TRBD2	TRBJ2-2	once	TGTGCCAGCGGACAGCGGGAGACTAGCAGAACAACCGGGGAGCTGTTTTTT	CASGQRETSRTTGELFF
TRBV7-3	TRBD2	TRBJ2-1	NA	TGTGCCAGCAGCATACTAGCGGGGGGGTCTAATGAGCAGTTCTTC	CASSILAGGSNEQFF
TRBV4-1	NA	TRBJ1-1	NA	TGCGCCAGCAGCCAAGATAGGGGTGGAACTGAAGCTTTCTTT	CASSQDRGGTEAFF
TRBV27	NA	TRBJ2-5	NA	TGTGCCAGCAGTTCCCCCCTGGAGGGTGCAGAGACCCAGTACTTC	CASSSPLEGAETQYF
TRBV11-2	NA	TRBJ2-1	NA	TGTGCCAGCAGCTTAGAGTGGCAGTACAATGAGCAGTTCTTC	CASSLEWQYNEQFF
TRBV6-5	NA	TRBJ1-6	once	TGTGCCAGCGAATACAGGGCCAATTCACCCCTCCACTTT	CASEYRANSPLHF
TRBV28	TRBD2	TRBJ2-2	NA	TGTGCCAGCAGTCCCCTCTTGGGCGCGGGGGGGGCCGGGGAGCTGTTTTTT	CASSPLLGAGGAGELFF
TRBV7-6	TRBD2	TRBJ2-2	NA	TGTGCCAGCAGTCGGACTAGCGGGAGGGCCTGGGAGCTGTTTTTT	CASSRTSGRAWELFF
TRBV7-8	NA	TRBJ2-7	NA	TGTGCCAGCAGCTTCAAGGCGCACAGCCCCTACGAGCAGTACTTC	CASSFKAHSPYEQYF
TRBV15	NA	TRBJ2-7	NA	TGTGCCACCAGCACCGACGCCGACCCGGGGGAGCAGTACTTC	CATSTDADPGEQYF
TRBV29-1	NA	TRBJ2-3	once	TGCAGCGTTGTTCGTGGCACAGATACGCAGTATTTT	CSVVRGTDTQYF
TRBV19	TRBD1	TRBJ2-4	NA	TGTGCCAGTAGTCACCCGCGGACAGGGGGTATAGCCAAAAACATTCAGTACTTC	CASSHPRTGGIAKNIQYF
TRBV4-2	NA	TRBJ2-1	once	TGTGCCAGCAGCCAAGCAGTAGGTAGCGGCCCCTACAATGAGCAGTTCTTC	CASSQAVGSGPYNEQFF
TRBV7-9	NA	TRBJ1-1	NA	TGTGCCAGCAGCGCAGGGTTCCCGAACACTGAAGCTTTCTTT	CASSAGFPNTEAFF
TRBV27	NA	TRBJ2-7	NA	TGTGCCAGCACCGACGGGTCCTACGAGCAGTACTTC	CASTDGSYEQYF
TRBV4-2	TRBD1	TRBJ2-2	NA	TGTGCCAGCAGCTTCGGACAGGGAGGCACCGGGGAGCTGTTTTTT	CASSFGQGGTGELFF
TRBV7-2	NA	TRBJ2-7	NA	TGTGCCAGCAGCTTAAGGCTCTCGGGCAGGGCGCACGAGCAGTACTTC	CASSLRLSGRAHEQYF
TRBV6-5	NA	TRBJ2-1	NA	TGTGCCAGCAGTTACTCGCCGGGAGAGCAGTTCTTC	CASSYSPGEQFF
TRBV11-3	TRBD1	TRBJ2-2	once	TGTGCCAGCAGCTCACAGGGGGCGAAGAACACCGGGGAGCTGTTTTTT	CASSSQGAKNTGELFF
TRBV2	TRBD1	TRBJ1-5	NA	TGTGCCAGCAGTGACCCCCGGGATTTCTATTGGACGACAGGGGATTTAGTTCAGCCCCAGCATTTT	CASSDPRDFYWTTGDLVQPQHF
TRBV10-3	NA	TRBJ2-3	NA	TGTGCCATCAGATCGGTAGACACAGATACGCAGTATTTT	CAIRSVDTDTQYF
TRBV4-1	NA	TRBJ2-7	once	TGCGCCAGCAGCTCCCAACCCGGACTAAAGGACGAGCAGTACTTC	CASSSQPGLKDEQYF
TRBV6-6	TRBD1	TRBJ1-1	NA	TGTGCCAGCAGGCGGTCACAAGACAGGGGGCGCGCTGAAGCTTTCTTT	CASRRSQDRGRAEAFF
TRBV5-5	TRBD2	TRBJ2-5	NA	TGTGCCAGCAGCTTGGCCCGGGGCGGGGGGGCCGGAGAGACCCAGTACTTC	CASSLARGGGAGETQYF
TRBV11-2	TRBD2	TRBJ2-3	NA	TGTGCCAGCAGCTTAGGGCGGGGGGGCCTAGATACGCAGTATTTT	CASSLGRGGLDTQYF
TRBV28	TRBD1	TRBJ1-4	NA	TGTGCCAGCAGATCGGGACAGAGTAATGAAAAACTGTTTTTT	CASRSGQSNEKLFF
TRBV6-1	NA	TRBJ1-4	NA	TGTGCCAGCAGTGAAGCGCTCGGCGGGGGTGGTGAAAAACTGTTTTTT	CASSEALGGGGEKLFF
TRBV27	NA	TRBJ2-2	NA	TGTGCCAGCAGTTTATCCTCGGCCGGGGAGCTGTTTTTT	CASSLSSAGELFF
TRBV5-1	TRBD1	TRBJ1-2	NA	TGCGCCAGCAGCTTGGGGGGACAGTGGGTCTATGGCTACACCTTC	CASSLGGQWVYGYTF
TRBV7-2	TRBD1	TRBJ2-3	NA	TGTGCCAGCAGCTTCCCACAGGGGGCGACGCAGTATTTT	CASSFPQGATQYF
TRBV5-6	TRBD2	TRBJ2-7	NA	TGTGCCAGCAGCTTACGGGGAGGGGACGAGCAGTACTTC	CASSLRGGDEQYF
TRBV7-9	NA	TRBJ2-3	NA	TGTGCCAGCAGCTTAGACCCGAGGGCCGATACGCAGTATTTT	CASSLDPRADTQYF
TRBV7-6	TRBD1	TRBJ1-2	NA	TGTGCCAGCAGCTCCTATCATCAGGGGGGAAGAGGTGGCTACACCTTC	CASSSYHQGGRGGYTF
TRBV15	TRBD2	TRBJ2-3	NA	TGTGCCACCAGCAGCGCCCTAGCGGGGGCGGATACGCAGTATTTT	CATSSALAGADTQYF
TRBV15	NA	TRBJ2-5	NA	TGTGCCACCAGCAGTTTCAGGGGATGGGGCCAAGAGACCCAGTACTTC	CATSSFRGWGQETQYF